Presented here are 21 T cell receptor beta chains from one specimen sequenced in a study of shared clonotypes between healthy human individuals. The protocol was immunoSEQ multiplex PCR, while the TCRdb copy is restricted to in-frame clones and leaves out a portion. The sample holds about 980,000 clones, 60% to 85% seen once. The material sequenced was memory CD4+ T cells sorted from blood. The subset denotes: CD45RA-negative fraction. These receptors were obtained from a young man in good health.

The genes are TRBV7-2 and TRBJ2-7, with 8 nucleotides matching TRBD1. This CDR3 comprises 13 residues. The ends lost 5 bases at V and 3 bases at J; junction bases unmatched: 3. Per the germline V gene, CDR1 is SGHTA and CDR2 is FQGNSA. The CDR3 loop is CASSATGVYEQYF. The CDR3 region has the DNA TGTGCCAGCAGCGCGACAGGGGTCTACGAGCAGTACTTC.

The chain employs TRBV13 and TRBJ1-1; D may be TRBD1 (5 bases). Germline-derived CDR1 and CDR2 are PRHDT and FYEKMQ (reference sequence). Trimming cost V 5 bases and J 1 base, with 17 bases left between them. The CDR3 length is 16 residues. The CDR3 is CASSIHPGRGNTEAFF. CDR3 in DNA: TGTGCCAGCAGCATTCACCCGGGACGGGGGAACACTGAAGCTTTCTTT. The full variable domain, completed using reference TRBV13 and TRBJ1-1, is AAGVIQSPRHLIKEKRETATLKCYPIPRHDTVYWYQQGPGQDPQFLISFYEKMQSDKGSIPDRFSAQQFSDYHSELNMSSLELGDSALYFCASSIHPGRGNTEAFFGQGTRLTVV.

This clone was recorded a few times. The V call is TRBV30, the J call TRBJ1-1; D gene uncertain. The CDR3 totals 13 residues. Looked up from germline, CDR1 is GTSNPN and CDR2 is SVGIG (reference sequence). The V end was cut by 8 bases, the J end by 4 bases, with 17 bases between. CDR3: CAGDRGPSTEAFF. The CDR3 nucleotides are TGTGCCGGAGACCGAGGGCCGAGCACTGAAGCTTTCTTT. The full variable domain, its missing parts supplied by reference TRBV30 and TRBJ1-1, is SQTIHQWPATLVQPVGSPLSLECTVEGTSNPNLYWYRQAAGRGLQLLFYSVGIGQISSEVPQNLSASRPQDRQFILSSKKLLLSDSGFYLCAGDRGPSTEAFFGQGTRLTVV.

This chain links TRBV5-6 with TRBJ2-1; D is uncertain. This CDR3 region has 12 residues. The V gene's germline CDR1 is SGHDT and CDR2 YYEEEE. V lost 5 bases to trimming and J lost 10 bases, with 13 bases between them. Here the CDR3 DNA reads TGTGCCAGCAGATTGTGGACGAGCGAGCAGTTCTTC. This encodes CASRLWTSEQFF.

This clone was picked up a small number of times. The J gene is TRBJ2-1, the V gene TRBV30, with 12 nucleotides matching TRBD2. CDR1 is GTSNPN and CDR2 is SVGIG in the germline V gene (reference sequence). V gave up 4 bases and J gave up 7 bases; unmatched junction bases: 5. The CDR3 is 14 residues long. The CDR3 nucleotides read TGTGCCTGGACTAGCGGGGGGGCGTGGAATGAGCAGTTCTTC. The encoded protein is CAWTSGGAWNEQFF. The full variable domain, its missing parts supplied by reference TRBV30 and TRBJ2-1, is SQTIHQWPATLVQPVGSPLSLECTVEGTSNPNLYWYRQAAGRGLQLLFYSVGIGQISSEVPQNLSASRPQDRQFILSSKKLLLSDSGFYLCAWTSGGAWNEQFFGPGTRLTVL.

The rearrangement uses TRBV6-6 and TRBJ1-1; D remains ambiguous. Germline assignment: CDR1 MNHNY and CDR2 SVGAGI (reference sequence). V lost 0 bases to trimming and J lost 6 bases, with 5 bases between them. CDR3 length: 12 amino acids. CDR3 amino acids: CASSYSISEAFF. The CDR3 DNA follows: TGTGCCAGCAGTTACTCGATCTCTGAAGCTTTCTTT.

V gene TRBV7-2 combines with J gene TRBJ2-7; the D gene is possibly TRBD1 (6 bases). Germline CDR1 is SGHTA and CDR2 is FQGNSA. This CDR3 spans 16 amino acids. Trimming cost V 4 bases and J 4 bases, with 20 bases left between them. The CDR3 sequence: CASSSHRDTKTYEQYF. The CDR3, as DNA: TGTGCCAGCAGCTCTCATAGGGACACAAAAACGTACGAGCAGTACTTC.

This chain links TRBV6-5 with TRBJ1-1; possibly TRBD1 for D (5 bases). The V gene lost 6 bases and the J gene lost 7 bases, with 12 bases spanning the gap. The germline CDR1 and CDR2 sequences are MNHEY and SVGAGI. This CDR3 spans 12 amino acids. The CDR3 loop reads CASRSNGGEAFF. DNA of the CDR3: TGTGCCAGCAGATCAAATGGGGGTGAAGCTTTCTTT.

The chain couples TRBV28 to TRBJ1-2; 9 bases fit TRBD1. CDR3 length equals 16 residues. Germline lookup yields CDR1 MDHEN and CDR2 SYDVKM. V gave up 1 base and J gave up 4 bases; unmatched junction bases: 7. The CDR3 DNA is TGTGCCAGCAGTTTATTAGGGACAGGGCTCTCCTATGGCTACACCTTC. Protein product: CASSLLGTGLSYGYTF.

There are many counts of this clone. The chain combines TRBV30 with TRBJ1-1, with a weak D call TRBD1 (6 bases). Between the trimmed V and J ends, which lost 3 bases and 4 bases, there was a span of 15 bases. The CDR3 has 14 amino acids. Germline CDR1 reads GTSNPN; CDR2 reads SVGIG (reference sequence). CDR3 loop: CAWSLGGAVTEAFF. The DNA for the CDR3 is TGTGCCTGGAGCCTCGGGGGGGCTGTCACTGAAGCTTTCTTT.

V gene TRBV30 combines with J gene TRBJ1-5; TRBD1 matches at 7 bases. The CDR3 consists of 14 residues. Germline CDR1 is GTSNPN and CDR2 is SVGIG (reference sequence). V was clipped by 3 bases and J by 1 base; unmatched bases: 3. CDR3 protein: CAWSLDRSNQPQHF. The CDR3 DNA reads TGTGCCTGGAGCCTGGACAGGAGCAATCAGCCCCAGCATTTT.

This clone occurred once. This clone may be a read error of a much larger clone one base away. The rearrangement joins TRBV7-6 to TRBJ2-7, with D uncertain. Trimming shortened V by 2 bases and J by 3 bases, and 2 bases separated the two germline ends. The germline V gene has CDR1 SGHVS and CDR2 FNYEAQ. CDR3 size: 11 residues. The CDR3 reads CASSLFYEQYF. As DNA, the CDR3 is TGTGCCAGCAGCTTATTCTACGAGCAGTACTTC.

This chain connects TRBV30 to TRBJ2-7, with TRBD2 matching 15 bases. CDR3 size: 15 residues. The V segment lost 4 bases and the J segment 12 bases; nucleotides outside the gene matches: 13. CDR1 GTSNPN and CDR2 SVGIG come from the germline V gene (reference sequence). As DNA, the CDR3 is TGTGCCTGGAAGCCGGGACTAGCGGGAGGAGGAGTGTGGTACTTC. Amino acid sequence: CAWKPGLAGGGVWYF.

This clone has only one observation. V and J are TRBV10-3 and TRBJ2-3, with D tentatively TRBD2 (7 bases). The CDR3 sequence is 15 residues long. CDR1 and CDR2 (germline): ENHRY, SYGVKD. Trimming took off 2 bases at V and 5 bases at J, with 14 bases between the two ends. DNA of the CDR3: TGTGCCATCAGTGAGCGAGGACAGCGGGGAGATACGCAGTATTTT. Its translation: CAISERGQRGDTQYF.

The chain recombines TRBV18 with TRBJ1-1; weak D call: TRBD1 (6 bases). The CDR3 is 19 amino acids. V lost 1 base, J lost 2 bases, and 23 bases lay in between. CDR1 and CDR2 (germline): KGHSH, LQKENI. CDR3 amino acids: CASSPQVVLLGAKNTEAFF. The DNA for the CDR3 is TGTGCCAGCTCACCACAAGTTGTACTACTGGGGGCCAAAAACACTGAAGCTTTCTTT.

This clone has more than one count but fewer than ten. The V and J genes are TRBV18 and TRBJ1-4, with D maybe TRBD1 (6 bases). Trimming shortened V by 4 bases and J by 7 bases, and 16 bases separated the two germline ends. Germline V gene lookup returns CDR1 KGHSH and CDR2 LQKENI. The CDR3 has 15 amino acids. The CDR3 reads CASSQNRDSVEKLFF. The CDR3 bases are TGTGCCAGCTCACAAAACAGGGATTCAGTTGAAAAACTGTTTTTT.

This clone was observed once. The chain carries TRBV11-2 and TRBJ2-5; 7 bases align to TRBD1. The CDR3 is 16 amino acids. The trim removed 0 bases at V and 7 bases at J, leaving 11 bases unmatched. The germline CDR1 and CDR2 sequences are SGHAT and FQNNGV. CDR3 DNA sequence: TGTGCCAGCAGCTTAGATCGGGCAGGGGGACGGGGGACCCAGTACTTC. It codes for CASSLDRAGGRGTQYF.

V usage is TRBV5-6 and J usage is TRBJ1-3; perhaps TRBD1 as D (6 bases). The germline V gene has CDR1 SGHDT and CDR2 YYEEEE. V lost 4 bases to trimming and J lost 4 bases, with 15 bases between them. The CDR3 contains 15 residues. The CDR3, as DNA: TGTGCCAGCAGCCCGGACGGGGGGCTCGGAAACACCATATATTTT. Its translation: CASSPDGGLGNTIYF.

This sequence joins TRBV19 and TRBJ2-7; 8 bases are a match to TRBD1. The CDR3 contains 16 residues. The germline V gene encodes CDR1 LNHDA and CDR2 SQIVND (reference sequence). Trimming took 4 bases from V and 2 from J; bases not matched to a gene: 10. This chain's CDR3 is CASSNLSGQETYEQYF. The CDR3 DNA follows: TGTGCCAGTAGTAACTTGTCGGGACAGGAGACCTACGAGCAGTACTTC.

V and J are TRBV29-1 and TRBJ2-7; 11 bases map to TRBD1. The germline CDR1 and CDR2 sequences are SQVTM and ANQGSEA. The CDR3 extends over 14 amino acids. V was clipped by 6 bases and J by 7 bases; unmatched bases: 11. The DNA of the CDR3 is TGCAGCGTAGGAACCGGGACAGGGGGGGGAGAGCAGTACTTC. Its protein product is CSVGTGTGGGEQYF.

The J gene is TRBJ2-7, the V gene TRBV18; 7 positions agree with TRBD2. The germline CDR1 and CDR2 sequences are KGHSH and LQKENI. J lost 0 bases, V lost 0 bases, and 2 bases had no gene match. The CDR3 consists of 15 residues. CDR3 bases: TGTGCCAGCTCACCACCGGCGGGAGACTCCTACGAGCAGTACTTC. Encoded protein: CASSPPAGDSYEQYF.